Below, 27 T cell receptor beta chains from the same sample are listed, as sequenced in a study of human T cells and chemical hapten exposure. Indicated time point: pre-sensitization, week 0. Treatment meaning: therapeutic diphenylcyclopropenone sensitization with weekly scalp DPC. Each CDR3 protein is one row after TCRdb ran MiXCR on the RACE reads. The table lists 250,000 or so distinct CDR3 sequences, around 7.7% of them singletons. Specimen: whole blood, collected in connection with sensitization to the hapten diphenylcyclopropenone (DPC). The receptor source for this set is a man aged 18 to 30 with alopecia areata. Some clones in this sample may be carry-over from other donors' samples.

The chain couples TRBV10-3 to TRBJ2-1, with TRBD1 matching 8 bases. Germline values: CDR1 ENHRY, CDR2 SYGVKD. The junction had 5 bases not matched to a gene; V was cut back by 3 bases and J by 7 bases. The CDR3 totals 14 residues. The CDR3 nucleotides are TGTGCCATCAGTGACGGCAGGGGGCTGAATGAGCAGTTCTTC. Its translation is CAISDGRGLNEQFF.

This clonotype was seen many times. The gene calls are TRBV20-1 and TRBJ1-1; D unresolved. Trimming left V 4 bases short and J 1 base short, with 10 bases between. Germline CDR1 and CDR2: DFQATT and SNEGSKA (reference sequence). This CDR3 is 13 amino acids long. The CDR3 here is CSAMVRRNTEAFF. The CDR3 DNA reads as TGCAGTGCTATGGTCCGCAGGAACACTGAAGCTTTCTTT.

V and J are TRBV7-3 and TRBJ2-5; D may correspond to TRBD1 or TRBD2 (7 bases each). The V end lost 2 bases, the J end lost 3 bases, and 13 bases lay between the germline ends. CDR3 size: 15 residues. The germline V gene has CDR1 SGHTA and CDR2 FQGTGA. The CDR3 DNA reads as TGTGCCAGCAGCTTATACCCAGGGGGGGAAGAGACCCAGTACTTC. This sequence encodes CASSLYPGGEETQYF.

The sample holds a few counts of this clonotype. This chain uses TRBV11-2 with TRBJ2-1, with 7 bases matching TRBD2. J was trimmed by 8 bases and V by 3 bases; bases with no gene match: 4. CDR1 and CDR2 (germline): SGHAT, FQNNGV. This CDR3 is 13 amino acids long. CDR3 protein: CASSLWAGDEQFF. The CDR3 region has the DNA TGTGCCAGCAGCTTGTGGGCGGGGGATGAGCAGTTCTTC.

The J gene is TRBJ1-1, the V gene TRBV7-9; D call uncertain. The germline V gene encodes CDR1 SEHNR and CDR2 FQNEAQ (reference sequence). The CDR3 totals 18 residues. V lost 7 bases and J lost 4, with 28 bases in between. For the CDR3, the DNA is TGTGCCAGCACCCAACCCCACGTAGGGAGAGGGTCACCCACTGAAGCTTTCTTT. This codes for CASTQPHVGRGSPTEAFF.

The chain combines TRBV7-8 with TRBJ1-2; D not certain. CDR1 is SGHVS and CDR2 is FQNEAQ in the germline V gene. Trimming took 1 base from V and 2 from J, leaving 14 bases between them. The CDR3 covers 16 residues. For the CDR3, the DNA is TGTGCCAGCAGCTTAGACCTCCAACGGGCGAACTATGGCTACACCTTC. It encodes CASSLDLQRANYGYTF.

This sequence joins TRBV6-5 and TRBJ2-1, with 10 bases fitting TRBD2. Losses at the gene ends were 6 bases for V and 6 bases for J; bases not matched to a gene: 20. Germline V gene lookup returns CDR1 MNHEY and CDR2 SVGAGI. This CDR3 is 19 amino acids long. The CDR3: CASSPRGSGGPSAANEQFF. CDR3 bases: TGTGCCAGCAGCCCACGGGGTAGCGGGGGGCCGTCTGCAGCCAATGAGCAGTTCTTC.

The rearrangement uses TRBV6-5 and TRBJ1-5; possibly TRBD1 for D (6 bases). Germline V CDR1 and CDR2: MNHEY, SVGAGI. The CDR3 length is 16 residues. Between the trimmed V and J ends, which lost 6 bases and 2 bases, there was a span of 17 bases. CDR3: CASSRGQLKGNQPQHF. The DNA of the CDR3 is TGTGCCAGCAGCCGTGGACAGCTGAAGGGCAATCAGCCCCAGCATTTT.

This chain links TRBV28 with TRBJ2-3; TRBD2 agrees at 11 bases. The CDR3 is 17 residues long. From germline, CDR1 is MDHEN and CDR2 SYDVKM. Trimming at V came to 5 bases and at J to 4 bases, leaving 11 bases not matched to a gene. Here the CDR3 DNA reads TGTGCCAGCAGTACCCCACGTAGCGGGGGGGACGCAGATACGCAGTATTTT. It encodes CASSTPRSGGDADTQYF.

A few counts support this clonotype. The chain joins TRBV27 to TRBJ1-1; possibly TRBD1 for D (6 bases). The CDR3 has 15 amino acids. Looked up from germline, CDR1 is MNHEY and CDR2 is SMNVEV (reference sequence). The ends were cut back, 6 bases at V and 0 bases at J, with 14 bases in the middle. CDR3 loop: CASRVTGHLNTEAFF. CDR3 sequence (DNA): TGTGCCAGCAGAGTAACGGGACACTTGAACACTGAAGCTTTCTTT.

The chain uses TRBV7-8 and TRBJ1-4, with TRBD1 identical over 8 bases. J gave up 0 bases and V 4 bases, and 1 base lay outside the gene matches. In germline, CDR1 is SGHVS, CDR2 FQNEAQ. CDR3 length: 15 residues. The CDR3 loop reads CASSSDRATNEKLFF. CDR3 in DNA: TGTGCCAGCAGCTCGGACAGGGCAACTAATGAAAAACTGTTTTTT.

There are many counts of this clonotype. CDR3 protein: CASSEQGNYGYTF. CDR3 nucleotide sequence: TGTGCCAGCAGCGAGCAGGGAAACTATGGCTACACCTTC. The chain joins TRBV7-6 to TRBJ1-2, with a tentative D call TRBD1 (5 bases). V was cut by 5 bases and J by 2 bases, with 9 bases left in between. CDR1 SGHVS and CDR2 FNYEAQ come from the germline V gene. This CDR3 region has 13 residues.

This clonotype was found a few times. The chain carries TRBV29-1 and TRBJ2-7; TRBD1 might be the D (6 bases). With 2 bases removed from V and 5 bases from J, the gap between germline ends came to 10 bases. CDR1 is SQVTM and CDR2 is ANQGSEA in the germline V gene. This CDR3 is built from 12 residues. CDR3 in DNA: TGCAGCGTTGAAACAGGGTACCACGAGCAGTACTTC. Its translation: CSVETGYHEQYF.

The table lists this clonotype with many counts. The CDR3 DNA follows: TGTGCCACCAGCAGAGAAGGTCAAGAGACCCAGTACTTC. Translated: CATSREGQETQYF. The genes are TRBV15 and TRBJ2-5, with D uncertain. The germline V and J ends were trimmed by 0 bases and 2 bases, with 4 bases remaining between them. Germline CDR1 reads LNHNV; CDR2 reads YYDKDF (reference sequence). The CDR3 length is 13 residues.

The V and J genes are TRBV3-1 and TRBJ1-1; D gene uncertain. The V gene lost 1 base and the J gene lost 1 base, with 13 bases spanning the gap. Germline V CDR1 and CDR2: LGHDT, YNNKEL (reference sequence). This CDR3 region has 16 residues. CDR3 sequence (DNA): TGTGCCAGCAGCCAAGGAAGCCCCGATCAGAACACTGAAGCTTTCTTT. It encodes CASSQGSPDQNTEAFF. The whole variable domain, filled in from reference TRBV3-1 and TRBJ1-1, reads DTAVSQTPKYLVTQMGNDKSIKCEQNLGHDTMYWYKQDSKKFLKIMFSYNNKELIINETVPNRFSPKSPDKAHLNLHINSLELGDSAVYFCASSQGSPDQNTEAFFGQGTRLTVV.

This clonotype came up many times. DNA for the CDR3: TGCAGTACCCTTGAAGGGGCCGGCTCTGGAAACACCATATATTTT. Translation: CSTLEGAGSGNTIYF. The rearrangement links TRBV20-1 to TRBJ1-3, with D perhaps matching TRBD1 (5 bases). V lost 8 bases, J lost 0 bases, and 17 bases lay in between. The CDR3 covers 15 residues. The germline V gene has CDR1 DFQATT and CDR2 SNEGSKA (reference sequence).

CDR3 loop: CAISEYRVANYGYTF. The DNA for the CDR3 is TGTGCCATCAGTGAGTACAGGGTCGCTAACTATGGCTACACCTTC. The chain has TRBV10-3 and TRBJ1-2, with a tentative D call TRBD1 (6 bases). V was cut by 1 base and J by 0 bases, with 9 bases left in between. CDR3 size: 15 residues. Looked up from germline, CDR1 is ENHRY and CDR2 is SYGVKD.

The gene calls are TRBV3-1 and TRBJ2-1, with 7 positions matching TRBD2. Per the germline V gene, CDR1 is LGHDT and CDR2 is YNNKEL (reference sequence). The V segment lost 0 bases and the J segment 4 bases; nucleotides outside the gene matches: 9. The CDR3 runs 17 residues. The CDR3 spells CASSQDVGGGYYNEQFF. CDR3 nucleotides: TGTGCCAGCAGCCAAGATGTTGGCGGGGGATATTACAATGAGCAGTTCTTC.

The sample holds a few counts of this clonotype. V is TRBV5-1 and J is TRBJ1-1; D remains ambiguous. This CDR3 region has 14 residues. Germline V gene data show CDR1 as SGHRS and CDR2 as YFSETQ. V shed 0 bases and J shed 2 bases, with 8 bases lying between them. CDR3 sequence reads: CASSLGWLNTEAFF. The CDR3, as DNA: TGCGCCAGCAGCTTGGGTTGGCTTAACACTGAAGCTTTCTTT.

The CDR3 nucleotides are TGTGCCAGCACTGAGGGCTACAATGAGCAGTTCTTC. Protein sequence: CASTEGYNEQFF. V usage is TRBV6-2 or TRBV6-3 and J usage is TRBJ2-1; perhaps TRBD2 as D (5 bases). The ends were cut back, 7 bases at V and 3 bases at J, with 7 bases in the middle. CDR1 and CDR2 from the germline V gene are MNHEY and SVGEGT. This CDR3 has 12 amino acids.

This clonotype was picked up a small number of times. The CDR3: CASSRVGSTDTQYF. The CDR3 DNA follows: TGTGCCAGCAGCAGAGTGGGCAGCACAGATACGCAGTATTTT. The chain uses TRBV7-2 and TRBJ2-3; D is unresolved. Trimming took 5 bases from V and 0 from J, leaving 9 bases between them. This CDR3 region has 14 residues. Germline values: CDR1 SGHTA, CDR2 FQGNSA.

This clonotype was observed at least ten times. The chain is built from TRBV7-9 and TRBJ2-2, with D perhaps TRBD1 or TRBD2 (5 bases each). This CDR3 comprises 13 residues. V dropped 3 bases and J dropped 8 bases, with 10 bases sitting between them. CDR1 is SEHNR, CDR2 FQNEAQ, per germline (reference sequence). In DNA form, the CDR3 reads TGTGCCAGCAGCTTGGGGGACCTAGGGGAGCTGTTTTTT. Residues: CASSLGDLGELFF. Filled out from reference TRBV7-9 and TRBJ2-2, the complete variable domain reads DTGVSQNPRHKITKRGQNVTFRCDPISEHNRLYWYRQTLGQGPEFLTYFQNEAQLEKSRLLSDRFSAERPKGSFSTLEIQRTEQGDSAMYLCASSLGDLGELFFGEGSRLTVL.

The genes are TRBV14 and TRBJ1-5; D unresolved. This CDR3 spans 13 amino acids. V was cut by 3 bases and J by 7 bases, with 10 bases left in between. Per germline, CDR1 SGHDN and CDR2 FVKESK. Written as DNA, the CDR3 is TGTGCCAGCAGCCACTCCCTAGGACAGCCCCAGCATTTT. Its protein product is CASSHSLGQPQHF.

CDR3 loop: CASSVGIDQPQHF. The CDR3 DNA is TGTGCCAGCAGTGTAGGGATCGATCAGCCCCAGCATTTT. The chain carries TRBV12-3 or TRBV12-4 and TRBJ1-5, with D uncertain. The CDR3 contains 13 residues. The V and J ends lost 5 bases and 5 bases respectively, with 10 bases between them.

This clonotype was recorded many times. This chain uses TRBV28 with TRBJ1-1; 7 bases are a match to TRBD1. Germline lookup yields CDR1 MDHEN and CDR2 SYDVKM. The CDR3 loop spans 13 amino acids. Trimming at V came to 1 base and at J to 11 bases, leaving 7 bases not matched to a gene. In nucleotides, the CDR3 is TGTGCCAGCAGTTTATTACAGGGGATTGGCGCTTTCTTT. It codes for CASSLLQGIGAFF.

The J gene is TRBJ1-5, the V gene TRBV27; TRBD1 might be the D (6 bases). CDR1 and CDR2 from the germline V gene are MNHEY and SMNVEV (reference sequence). The CDR3 spans 14 residues. V lost 3 bases to trimming and J lost 4 bases, with 10 bases between them. The CDR3 DNA follows: TGTGCCAGCAGTTTGATAGGGGGTAATCAGCCCCAGCATTTT. Amino acids: CASSLIGGNQPQHF.

In this sample, this clonotype turned up many times. The V call is TRBV7-9, the J call TRBJ1-1; D gene ambiguous. V dropped 5 bases and J dropped 7 bases, with 20 bases sitting between them. The CDR3 has 15 residues. CDR1 is SEHNR, CDR2 FQNEAQ, per germline (reference sequence). The CDR3 DNA follows: TGTGCCAGCAGCCCCCTCGAGATCGGTTCTTATGAAGCTTTCTTT. Translation: CASSPLEIGSYEAFF.